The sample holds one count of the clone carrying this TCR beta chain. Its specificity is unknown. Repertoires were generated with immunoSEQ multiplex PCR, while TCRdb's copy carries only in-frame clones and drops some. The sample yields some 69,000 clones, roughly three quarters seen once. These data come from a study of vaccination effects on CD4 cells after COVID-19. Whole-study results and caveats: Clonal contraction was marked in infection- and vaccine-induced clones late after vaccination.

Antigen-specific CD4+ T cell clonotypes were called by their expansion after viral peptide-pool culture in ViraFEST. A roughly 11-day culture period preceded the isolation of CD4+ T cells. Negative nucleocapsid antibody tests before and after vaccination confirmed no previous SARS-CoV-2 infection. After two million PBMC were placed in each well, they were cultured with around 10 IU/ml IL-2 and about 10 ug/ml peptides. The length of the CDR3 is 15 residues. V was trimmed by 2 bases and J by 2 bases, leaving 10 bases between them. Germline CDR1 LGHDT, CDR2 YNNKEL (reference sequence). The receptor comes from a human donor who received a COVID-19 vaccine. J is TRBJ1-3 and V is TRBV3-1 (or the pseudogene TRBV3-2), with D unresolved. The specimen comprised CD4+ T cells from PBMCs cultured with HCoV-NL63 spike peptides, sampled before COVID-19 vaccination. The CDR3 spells CASSQSRHAGNTIYF. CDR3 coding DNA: TGTGCCAGCAGCCAATCTAGGCATGCTGGAAACACCATATATTTT.